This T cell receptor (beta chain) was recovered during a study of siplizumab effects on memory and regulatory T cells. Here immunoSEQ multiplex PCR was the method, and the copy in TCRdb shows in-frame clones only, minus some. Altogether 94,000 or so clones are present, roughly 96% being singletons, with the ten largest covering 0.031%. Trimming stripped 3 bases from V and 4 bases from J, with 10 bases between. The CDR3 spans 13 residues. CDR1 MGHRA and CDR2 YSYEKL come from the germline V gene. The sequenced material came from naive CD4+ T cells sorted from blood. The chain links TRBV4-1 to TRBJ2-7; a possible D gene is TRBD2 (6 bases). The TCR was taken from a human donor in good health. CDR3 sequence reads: CASSQGDSYEQYF. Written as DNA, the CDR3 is TGCGCCAGCAGCCAGGGGGACTCTTACGAGCAGTACTTC.